In this sample, the clone carrying this TCR beta chain turned up once. This record belongs to a study of blood T cell repertoires in COVID-19. V shed 2 bases and J shed 6 bases, with 15 bases lying between them. From germline, CDR1 is SQVTM and CDR2 ANQGSEA. CDR3 size: 14 residues. Libraries were prepared by immunoSEQ multiplex PCR; TCRdb keeps only in-frame clonotypes and omits some of them. The sample contains approximately 130,000 clones, 86% of which appear only once. Individuals aged about 18 to 100 years were recruited from approximately 22 US areas. The sample taken for sequencing was PBMCs or T cells enriched from blood (not recorded which). This sequence was found in a woman aged 45-60 years who had recovered from COVID-19. The chain links TRBV29-1 to TRBJ2-3, with D maybe TRBD2 (7 bases). CDR3 sequence reads: CSVEKGGMGDTQYF. The CDR3 nucleotides are TGCAGCGTTGAAAAGGGGGGGATGGGCGATACGCAGTATTTT.